Below are 30 T cell receptor beta chains sequenced from a single sample in a study of Tregs in tolerant kidney transplant recipients. Repertoires were generated with immunoSEQ multiplex PCR, while TCRdb's copy carries only in-frame clones and drops some. The sample yields about 56,000 clones, around four fifths seen once. Material for sequencing was CD4+ T cells from blood. Receptors originate from a human donor in good health.

This clone has a handful of counts. The CDR3 here is CASSSGRRDTEAFF. Written as DNA, the CDR3 is TGTGCCAGCAGCTCGGGACGGAGGGACACTGAAGCTTTCTTT. The V and J genes are TRBV5-6 and TRBJ1-1, with D possibly matching TRBD1 (5 bases). CDR1 and CDR2 (germline): SGHDT, YYEEEE. The ends were cut back, 3 bases at V and 3 bases at J, with 12 bases in the middle. The CDR3 totals 14 residues.

This clone turned up a few times. The V and J genes are TRBV7-9 and TRBJ1-2; TRBD1 matches 7 bases. The CDR3 length is 15 residues. V was clipped by 1 base and J by 5 bases; unmatched bases: 7. Germline V CDR1 and CDR2: SEHNR, FQNEAQ (reference sequence). Here the CDR3 DNA reads TGTGCCAGCAGCTTAGGGCAGGGACAGATTTATGGCTACACCTTC. It codes for CASSLGQGQIYGYTF.

V is TRBV25-1 and J is TRBJ2-1, with D unresolved. The CDR3 spans 15 residues. Trimming left V 3 bases short and J 2 bases short, with 11 bases between. Germline CDR1 and CDR2: MGHDK and SYGVNS. The CDR3 DNA follows: TGTGCCAGCAGTGACGCCTCCCGGGCCTACAATGAGCAGTTCTTC. The encoded protein is CASSDASRAYNEQFF.

The V gene is TRBV11-3, the J gene TRBJ2-1; 8 nucleotides align to TRBD2. Germline loops: CDR1 SGHNT, CDR2 YENEEA. The V gene end was trimmed by 5 bases and the J gene end by 14 bases; junction bases not matched to a gene: 11. This CDR3 spans 13 amino acids. The CDR3 spells CASSPPQSGREFF. The CDR3 DNA reads as TGTGCCAGCAGCCCCCCCCAAAGCGGGAGAGAGTTCTTC.

Concerning this clone: The sample contains more than one DNA sequence encoding this CDR3. The chain uses TRBV11-3 and TRBJ2-5; possible D gene TRBD1, 5 bases. Germline values: CDR1 SGHNT, CDR2 YENEEA. The CDR3 has 15 residues. V shed 1 base and J shed 3 bases, with 12 bases lying between them. The CDR3 DNA reads TGTGCCAGCAGCTTAGGCCACAGGAACGAAGAGACCCAGTACTTC. Amino acids: CASSLGHRNEETQYF.

The V and J genes are TRBV9 and TRBJ2-3, with D tentatively TRBD2 (5 bases). The CDR3 covers 14 residues. Deletions cut 8 bases from V and 3 bases from J, with 16 bases between. The germline CDR1 and CDR2 sequences are SGDLS and YYNGEE. The CDR3 DNA sequence: TGTGCCAGTACGATTAGCGCTGGTACAGATACGCAGTATTTT. Translation gives CASTISAGTDTQYF. The complete variable domain, with remaining parts taken from reference TRBV9 and TRBJ2-3, reads DSGVTQTPKHLITATGQRVTLRCSPRSGDLSVYWYQQSLDQGLQFLIQYYNGEERAKGNILERFSAQQFPDLHSELNLSSLELGDSALYFCASTISAGTDTQYFGPGTRLTVL.

The V and J genes are TRBV4-3 and TRBJ2-1; D gene ambiguous. The V gene lost 0 bases and the J gene lost 3 bases, with 6 bases spanning the gap. The CDR3 is 14 residues long. The V gene's germline CDR1 is LGHNA and CDR2 YSLEER. CDR3 nucleotides: TGCGCCAGCAGCCAAGATCTTCACTACAATGAGCAGTTCTTC. Its protein is CASSQDLHYNEQFF.

The count of this clone is one. The chain uses TRBV11-2 and TRBJ2-5, with a weak D call TRBD2 (6 bases). The ends were cut back, 5 bases at V and 5 bases at J, with 21 bases in the middle. Germline V gene data show CDR1 as SGHAT and CDR2 as FQNNGV. There are 16 residues in the CDR3. The CDR3 spells CASSRNQAGWGETQYF. DNA of the CDR3: TGTGCCAGCAGCCGAAATCAGGCGGGATGGGGGGAGACCCAGTACTTC.

The V call is TRBV29-1, the J call TRBJ1-1; no clear D. CDR1 is SQVTM and CDR2 is ANQGSEA in the germline V gene. The CDR3 length is 12 residues. The V gene lost 3 bases and the J gene lost 5 bases, with 10 bases spanning the gap. The CDR3 is CSVDLILTEAFF. CDR3 in DNA: TGCAGCGTTGATCTTATTTTAACTGAAGCTTTCTTT.

In DNA form, the CDR3 reads TGTGCCAGCAGCTTAGAGGGCGGTTTACAAGAGACCCAGTACTTC. It yields the protein CASSLEGGLQETQYF. The gene calls are TRBV11-1 and TRBJ2-5; D remains ambiguous. V was shortened by 1 base and J by 2 bases, with 11 bases between the two germline ends. This CDR3 has 15 residues. Germline values: CDR1 SGHAT, CDR2 FQDESV (reference sequence).

This rearrangement joins TRBV6-5 to TRBJ2-5, with D tentatively TRBD1 (6 bases). In germline, CDR1 is MNHEY, CDR2 SVGAGI. This CDR3 has 14 amino acids. V lost 4 bases and J 2 bases, leaving 11 bases between the germline ends. The CDR3 region is CASSSSGVQETQYF. In nucleotides, the CDR3 is TGTGCCAGCAGTTCATCAGGGGTTCAAGAGACCCAGTACTTC.

The rearrangement joins TRBV7-9 to TRBJ1-1, with D tentatively TRBD1 (6 bases). The CDR3 runs to 13 residues. Trimming took off 2 bases at V and 4 bases at J, with 8 bases between the two ends. The V gene's germline CDR1 is SEHNR and CDR2 FQNEAQ (reference sequence). CDR3 sequence (DNA): TGTGCCAGCAGCTTACAGGGGTCCACTGAAGCTTTCTTT. Encoded protein: CASSLQGSTEAFF.

This clone appeared once. The rearrangement joins TRBV4-3 to TRBJ1-4, with a tentative D call TRBD1 (5 bases). Germline V CDR1 and CDR2: LGHNA, YSLEER. Trimming shortened V by 4 bases and J by 6 bases, and 15 bases separated the two germline ends. The CDR3 runs to 15 residues. The CDR3 DNA reads TGCGCCAGCAGCCTTTCTATGGGGGGGGATGAAAAACTGTTTTTT. This encodes CASSLSMGGDEKLFF.

The genes are TRBV7-9 and TRBJ1-1; D remains unclear. The CDR3 contains 14 residues. The germline V and J ends were trimmed by 2 bases and 1 base, with 8 bases remaining between them. CDR1 SEHNR and CDR2 FQNEAQ come from the germline V gene (reference sequence). CDR3 residues: CASSLLDGNTEAFF. CDR3 coding DNA: TGTGCCAGCAGCTTATTGGACGGGAACACTGAAGCTTTCTTT.

V gene TRBV13 combines with J gene TRBJ1-1; D might be TRBD1 (5 bases). Germline values: CDR1 PRHDT, CDR2 FYEKMQ (reference sequence). This CDR3 spans 15 amino acids. V was shortened by 2 bases and J by 3 bases, with 13 bases between the two germline ends. The CDR3 nucleotides read TGTGCCAGCAGCTTAATGGGACCGGGGGACACTGAAGCTTTCTTT. It encodes CASSLMGPGDTEAFF.

The V and J genes are TRBV30 and TRBJ1-4, with D tentatively TRBD1 (5 bases). Germline V gives CDR1 GTSNPN, CDR2 SVGIG (reference sequence). The CDR3 consists of 12 residues. The ends were cut back, 4 bases at V and 6 bases at J, with 9 bases in the middle. As DNA, the CDR3 is TGTGCCTGGAACCTGGGGCATGAAAAACTGTTTTTT. Encoded protein: CAWNLGHEKLFF.

This clone was observed a handful of times. V usage is TRBV5-4 and J usage is TRBJ2-7, with TRBD2 matching 11 bases. After removal of 0 bases from V and 7 bases from J, the junction contained 6 bases not matched to a gene. From germline, CDR1 is SGHNT and CDR2 YYREEE (reference sequence). The CDR3 is made up of 15 amino acids. The CDR3: CASSLGLAGMQEQYF. In DNA form, the CDR3 reads TGTGCCAGCAGCTTGGGACTAGCGGGAATGCAGGAGCAGTACTTC.

V and J are TRBV2 and TRBJ1-1; D ambiguous. This CDR3 comprises 15 residues. Germline V gene sequence: CDR1 SNHLY, CDR2 FYNNEI. Trimming took 3 bases from V and 0 from J, leaving 11 bases between them. CDR3 loop: CASSDWRRLNTEAFF. CDR3 nucleotides: TGTGCCAGCAGTGATTGGCGGCGGCTGAACACTGAAGCTTTCTTT.

The chain is built from TRBV7-6 and TRBJ1-3; 8 bases match TRBD1. This CDR3 spans 16 amino acids. Germline CDR1 SGHVS, CDR2 FNYEAQ. Trimming at V came to 3 bases and at J to 0 bases, leaving 4 bases not matched to a gene. The CDR3 coding sequence is TGTGCCAGCAGCTTTGGACAGGGACTCTCTGGAAACACCATATATTTT. This codes for CASSFGQGLSGNTIYF.

V usage is TRBV7-3 and J usage is TRBJ2-3, with D tentatively TRBD1 (6 bases). V was clipped by 6 bases and J by 5 bases, with 15 bases between them. CDR1 SGHTA and CDR2 FQGTGA come from the germline V gene. The CDR3 runs 14 residues. Here the CDR3 reads CASSLRGLGDTQYF. CDR3 DNA: TGTGCCAGCAGTCTCAGGGGTTTGGGAGATACGCAGTATTTT.

V and J are TRBV21-1 and TRBJ2-3; the table's D call of TRBD2 was not tested on the DNA. TRBV21-1 is labeled a pseudogene. CDR3 length: 16 residues. The CDR3 bases are TGTGCCAGCAGCAAAGATCCGACTAGCGGACCAAGTACGCAGTATTTT. This gives the protein CASSKDPTSGPSTQYF.

The chain combines TRBV30 with TRBJ2-5, with 8 bases matching TRBD1. The CDR3 spans 17 residues. Unmatched junction bases numbered 12, after V lost 0 bases and J lost 3 bases. Germline V gives CDR1 GTSNPN, CDR2 SVGIG (reference sequence). In DNA, the CDR3 is TGTGCCTGGAGTGTACTAGTCCAGGGGGCTGGAAAAGAGACCCAGTACTTC. Its protein product is CAWSVLVQGAGKETQYF.

This clone was seen a single time. This sequence joins TRBV30 and TRBJ1-1; tentative D call: TRBD1 (6 bases). This CDR3 spans 16 amino acids. Germline V gene sequence: CDR1 GTSNPN, CDR2 SVGIG (reference sequence). CDR3 protein: CAAWRGPGQRNTEAFF. DNA of the CDR3: TGTGCGGCCTGGAGAGGACCGGGACAAAGGAACACTGAAGCTTTCTTT.

This chain connects TRBV7-2 to TRBJ1-1; tentatively, D is TRBD1 (5 bases). The length of the CDR3 is 12 residues. Looked up from germline, CDR1 is SGHTA and CDR2 is FQGNSA. V was pared by 0 bases and J by 6 bases, with 5 bases between. The CDR3 DNA sequence: TGTGCCAGCAGCTTAGCCAGGGCTGAAGCTTTCTTT. Translation: CASSLARAEAFF.

The chain links TRBV10-3 to TRBJ2-7; the D is unclear. V dropped 4 bases and J dropped 0 bases, with 13 bases sitting between them. Looked up from germline, CDR1 is ENHRY and CDR2 is SYGVKD. The CDR3 covers 15 residues. CDR3 sequence: CAISGVGFSSYEQYF. In DNA, the CDR3 is TGTGCCATCAGTGGAGTTGGGTTCAGCTCCTACGAGCAGTACTTC.

This clone was picked up one time. This chain joins TRBV15 and TRBJ2-1, with 11 bases that match TRBD2. CDR3 length equals 19 residues. V shed 1 base and J 4 bases; nucleotides not matched to a gene: 12. The germline gives CDR1 LNHNV, CDR2 YYDKDF (reference sequence). CDR3 sequence: CATSRVLSPSGGKYNEQFF. CDR3 nucleotide sequence: TGTGCCACCAGCAGAGTTCTTTCCCCTAGCGGGGGGAAATACAATGAGCAGTTCTTC.

This clone has a single count. This chain joins TRBV6-5 and TRBJ2-3; D call uncertain. The V end lost 0 bases, the J end lost 3 bases, and 10 bases lay between the germline ends. CDR3 size: 15 residues. Germline values: CDR1 MNHEY, CDR2 SVGAGI. As DNA, the CDR3 is TGTGCCAGCAGTTACTCCTCGATAGGGACAGATACGCAGTATTTT. Translating gives CASSYSSIGTDTQYF.

The chain is built from TRBV30 and TRBJ2-7; 9 bases fit TRBD1. CDR1 GTSNPN and CDR2 SVGIG come from the germline V gene (reference sequence). Unmatched junction bases numbered 5, after V lost 0 bases and J lost 2 bases. The CDR3 has 15 amino acids. The CDR3 region has the DNA TGTGCCTGGAGTGTACAACAGGGGGCAGCCTACGAGCAGTACTTC. This sequence encodes CAWSVQQGAAYEQYF.

The chain links TRBV7-3 to TRBJ2-1, with 10 bases matching TRBD1. CDR1 SGHTA and CDR2 FQGTGA come from the germline V gene. The CDR3 is made up of 17 amino acids. J was trimmed by 2 bases and V by 5 bases; bases with no gene match: 9. The CDR3 DNA is TGTGCCAGCAGCCCGTCTCCGGGACAGGGGACCTACAATGAGCAGTTCTTC. Protein sequence: CASSPSPGQGTYNEQFF. The whole variable domain, filled in from reference TRBV7-3 and TRBJ2-1, reads GAGVSQTPSNKVTEKGKYVELRCDPISGHTALYWYRQSLGQGPEFLIYFQGTGAADDSGLPNDRFFAVRPEGSVSTLKIQRTERGDSAVYLCASSPSPGQGTYNEQFFGPGTRLTVL.

The chain combines TRBV11-2 with TRBJ1-1; 7 bases align to TRBD1. V lost 6 bases to trimming and J lost 9 bases; unmatched junction nucleotides: 16. The CDR3 loop spans 15 amino acids. Looked up from germline, CDR1 is SGHAT and CDR2 is FQNNGV. The CDR3 protein is CASRHELGGQRQAFF. In DNA, the CDR3 is TGTGCCAGCAGGCACGAATTGGGGGGACAGAGGCAAGCTTTCTTT.